This T cell receptor beta chain originates from a study of T-cell reconstitution after alpha-beta-depleted transplantation in children (dated by TCRdb to the mid-2010s). About the investigation overall: Using TCR repertoire profiling, the study followed T-cell immune reconstitution in a quantitative way in children after TCRalphabeta/CD19-depleted allogeneic hematopoietic cell transplantation.

The method behind the library was PCR. This sample was sequenced with an Illumina HiSeq 2500. To normalize quantification of the TCRbeta repertoire, the TCR libraries were built with molecular barcoding that relied on unique molecular identifiers. TCRdb ran its own pipeline on the public reads, namely fastp trimming at Q25 and MiXCR clone calling, and kept in-frame beta chains. Rows with a matching CDR3 protein are joined into one entry that keeps the most common DNA and genes. The sample data list around 800,000 distinct CDR3 sequences, and 16% of these were observed just once. The top ten clones comprise roughly 5% of the sample. The trim is 4 bases for V and 0 bases for J, with a gap of 9 bases between the germline ends. Including the terminal cysteine and phenylalanine, the CDR3 comprises 15 residues. The entry retains the CDR3 DNA only, 45 bases that are in frame from base 1. The germline V gene gives CDR1 as MGHRA and CDR2 as YSYEKL.

This clonotype was detected many times. The antigen it recognizes is unknown. Base qualities were left out, and no much larger clone turns up one base away. Study-level results and caveats: The frequencies of hyperexpanded clones fell over the following months, and after one year, T-cell counts and TCRbeta diversity were mostly attributed to newly produced T cells. About two months after transplant, the apparently early recovery of alphabetaT-cell counts reportedly depended on just several hundred clones that had expanded rapidly and came from non-depleted graft cells. The high TCRbeta diversity at day 60 in some patients was ascribed to recipient T cells and intrathymic progenitors that had survived conditioning.

The treatment or condition tag for this specimen amounts to: allogeneic hematopoietic cell transplantation with graft depleted of TCRalphabeta T cells and CD19 B cells. The transplant recipients were children given TCRalphabeta/CD19-depleted allogeneic hematopoietic cell grafts. This receptor was identified in a male patient aged 10-17 years who had a stem cell transplant for acute lymphoblastic leukemia, so the T cells may come from the graft donor. The material was PBMCs, mostly from graft donor cells, obtained 360 days after TCRalphabeta/CD19-depleted stem cell transplant. The chain links TRBV4-1 with TRBJ2-2, with the D gene uncertain. The CDR3 reads CASSRPLANTGELFF. DNA sequence: TGCGCCAGCAGCCGACCTTTAGCGAACACCGGGGAGCTGTTTTTT.